This TCR beta chain originates from a study of T-cell memory formation after mild COVID-19. Turning to the study itself: TCR clusters were mostly donor specific. The study, taken as a whole, reports: Within pre-infection memory, some responding clones were found, suggesting cross-reactive memory joined. Clones which contracted sat mainly in CM and EM if CD4+, and in EMRA if CD8+.

Worth noting for this clonotype: Its antigen is not identified.

Germline V gene data show CDR1 as SGHVS and CDR2 as FQNEAQ. V shed 0 bases, J shed 0 bases, and the junction held 4 bases outside the gene matches. The CDR3 consists of 17 residues. 5'RACE, which relied on constant-segment primers, yielded TCR alpha and TCR beta cDNA libraries carrying sample barcodes and UMIs. TCRdb analysed the 5' RACE reads with MiXCR anew, one entry per CDR3 protein. The table lists over 350,000 distinct CDR3 sequences, roughly a quarter of them singletons. The material sequenced was PBMCs or a T cell subset sorted from them (not recorded which). This TCR came from an adult woman who had mild COVID-19 (a few samples of this study predate the infection). Cell type and time point are not known. The genes are TRBV7-8 and TRBJ2-2; TRBD2 aligns across 7 bases. CDR3 nucleotide sequence: TGTGCCAGCAGCTTAGCGCGACGGGGGGCGAACACCGGGGAGCTGTTTTTT. Its protein product is CASSLARRGANTGELFF.